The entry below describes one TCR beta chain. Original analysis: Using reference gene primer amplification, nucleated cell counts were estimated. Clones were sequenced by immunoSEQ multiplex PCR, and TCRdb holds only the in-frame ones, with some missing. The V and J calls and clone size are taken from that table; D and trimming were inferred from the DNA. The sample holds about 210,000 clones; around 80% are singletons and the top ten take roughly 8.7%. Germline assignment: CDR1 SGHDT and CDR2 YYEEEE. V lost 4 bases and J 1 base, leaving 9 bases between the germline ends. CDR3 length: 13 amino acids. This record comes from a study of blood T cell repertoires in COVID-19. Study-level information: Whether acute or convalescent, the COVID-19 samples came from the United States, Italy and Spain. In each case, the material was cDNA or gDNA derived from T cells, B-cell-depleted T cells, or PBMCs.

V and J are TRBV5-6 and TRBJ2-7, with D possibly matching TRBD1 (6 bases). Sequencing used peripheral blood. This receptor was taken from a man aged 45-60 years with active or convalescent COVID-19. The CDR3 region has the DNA TGTGCCAGCAGCCTTGGACAGTCCTACGAGCAGTACGTC. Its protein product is CASSLGQSYEQYV.